The 7 T cell receptor beta chains in this list originate from one sample, sequenced in a study of response to subunit inactivated influenza vaccine (dated by TCRdb to 2017 to 2018). Receptor libraries were prepared by RT-PCR. The sample was run on an Illumina HiSeq 2500. Clones were called with MiXCR by TCRdb after fastp trimmed the public reads at Q25, and only in-frame beta chains were retained. Identical CDR3 proteins give one entry, which carries the most common genes and DNA. For this sample there are about 500,000 distinct CDR3 sequences; approximately 15% appear just once. Of the sample, approximately 3% is held by the ten largest clones. Sequencing was performed on CD4+ T cells sorted from PBMCs, taken 23 months after vaccination. Receptors were obtained from a man aged 50-75 years who received an inactivated influenza vaccine. Donor details come from another sample of the same person, matched by shared clones.

This clonotype has at least ten counts. CDR3 loop: CASSSGQSRSSGANVLTF. Written as DNA, the CDR3 is TGTGCCAGCAGTTCCGGACAGTCACGGTCCTCTGGGGCCAACGTCCTGACTTTC. This rearrangement joins TRBV6-2 or TRBV6-3 to TRBJ2-6; possibly TRBD1 for D (6 bases). Deletions cut 4 bases from V and 0 bases from J, with 16 bases between. From germline, CDR1 is MNHEY and CDR2 SVGEGT. The CDR3 loop spans 18 amino acids.

In DNA form, the CDR3 reads TGTGCCAGCAGGAAGGGACTAGCGGGCGGGGAGCTGTTTTTT. Its translation is CASRKGLAGGELFF. The rearrangement joins TRBV6-2 or TRBV6-3 to TRBJ2-2; 12 bases match TRBD2. The CDR3 covers 14 residues. Germline V gives CDR1 MNHEY, CDR2 SVGEGT. V shed 6 bases, J shed 7 bases, and the junction held 3 bases outside the gene matches.

The sample holds many counts of this clonotype. This chain links TRBV7-6 with TRBJ2-3, with 10 bases fitting TRBD2. The CDR3 consists of 15 residues. From germline, CDR1 is SGHVS and CDR2 FNYEAQ. V lost 5 bases to trimming and J lost 6 bases; unmatched junction nucleotides: 8. CDR3: CASSLTLAGSDTQYF. DNA of the CDR3: TGTGCCAGCAGCCTAACACTAGCGGGATCTGATACGCAGTATTTT.

This clonotype was picked up many times. The chain has TRBV12-3 or TRBV12-4 and TRBJ2-2; TRBD1 matches at 7 bases. There are 14 residues in the CDR3. Germline trimming cut 7 bases from V and 4 bases from J; bases unmatched to any gene: 6. CDR3 protein: CASIQGLFTGELFF. CDR3 coding DNA: TGTGCCAGCATACAGGGGCTCTTCACCGGGGAGCTGTTTTTT.

The sample holds a few counts of this clonotype. The chain combines TRBV27 with TRBJ2-7, with D perhaps matching TRBD2 (5 bases). Germline CDR1 reads MNHEY; CDR2 reads SMNVEV (reference sequence). The CDR3 sequence is 13 residues long. The V and J ends lost 3 bases and 4 bases respectively, with 10 bases between them. CDR3 nucleotides: TGTGCCAGCAGTTTTGAGGGCAGGTACGAGCAGTACTTC. Translation gives CASSFEGRYEQYF.

The chain combines TRBV5-1 with TRBJ2-1; the D gene is possibly TRBD2 (5 bases). V dropped 4 bases and J dropped 1 base, with 15 bases sitting between them. The CDR3 is 16 residues long. The germline CDR1 and CDR2 sequences are SGHRS and YFSETQ. CDR3 residues: CASSNPLVASYNEQFF. In DNA form, the CDR3 reads TGCGCCAGCAGCAACCCACTAGTAGCGTCCTACAATGAGCAGTTCTTC.

V usage is TRBV12-3 or TRBV12-4 and J usage is TRBJ1-2; TRBD1 aligns across 9 bases. This CDR3 has 14 amino acids. Trimming took 6 bases from V and 3 from J; bases not matched to a gene: 5. CDR3: CASRAGTGYYGYTF. CDR3 nucleotides: TGTGCCAGCAGAGCCGGGACAGGGTACTATGGCTACACCTTC.